This T cell receptor beta chain is drawn from a study of blood T cell repertoires in COVID-19. Overall study: PBMCs, B-cell-depleted T cells, or T cells were the source of the cDNA or gDNA that made up the material.

Sequenced by immunoSEQ multiplex PCR; TCRdb stores in-frame clones only, minus some. The table records about 170,000 clones, 88% of them present only once. Germline CDR1 reads DFQATT; CDR2 reads SNEGSKA (reference sequence). V was shortened by 3 bases and J by 8 bases, with 7 bases between the two germline ends. The CDR3 runs to 11 residues. The TCR was taken from a man aged 55 to 70 with acute or convalescent COVID-19. Source material: peripheral blood. This chain uses TRBV20-1 with TRBJ1-4; D remains ambiguous. The DNA for the CDR3 is TGCAGTGCTAGGGGAGGGGAAAAACTGTTTTTT. Residues: CSARGGEKLFF.